Listed below are T cell receptor beta chains from one sample, sequenced in a study of graft-versus-host responses after intestinal transplantation. This table comes from immunoSEQ multiplex PCR, and its TCRdb copy is limited to in-frame clones, with some not included. The sample carries more than 25,000 clones, about 92% recorded once. The sequenced sample was PBMCs, obtained 18 days after transplant. The source of these receptors is a human patient who received an intestinal transplant, so some T cells may come from the graft donor. Each CDR3 is given without its conserved first and last residue. Each record gives: V gene, J gene, D gene, CDR3 protein. A D gene is named only where the DNA matches it firmly.

V gene: TRBV11-2; J gene: TRBJ1-1; D gene: -; CDR3 protein: ASSSYTEAF
V gene: TRBV15; J gene: TRBJ1-2; D gene: TRBD1; CDR3 protein: ATSRGTGYGYT
V gene: TRBV7-9; J gene: TRBJ2-2; D gene: TRBD2; CDR3 protein: ASSASGGGDTGELF
V gene: TRBV6-1; J gene: TRBJ2-7; D gene: -; CDR3 protein: ATLGHLTPYEQY
V gene: TRBV7-9; J gene: TRBJ2-1; D gene: TRBD2; CDR3 protein: ASSLGSGGLNEQF
V gene: TRBV9; J gene: TRBJ1-2; D gene: -; CDR3 protein: ASSVGGDRANYGYT
V gene: TRBV11-3; J gene: TRBJ2-7; D gene: -; CDR3 protein: TSSLRDPGTGSSYEQY
V gene: TRBV4-1; J gene: TRBJ2-1; D gene: -; CDR3 protein: ASSQGGGGYNEQF
V gene: TRBV9; J gene: TRBJ2-5; D gene: TRBD1; CDR3 protein: ASSAGTGYGGQETQY
V gene: TRBV7-6; J gene: TRBJ1-2; D gene: -; CDR3 protein: ASGTPEVNGYT
V gene: TRBV28; J gene: TRBJ1-5; D gene: -; CDR3 protein: ASMEEGVANQPQH
V gene: TRBV6-1; J gene: TRBJ1-5; D gene: -; CDR3 protein: ASSEDPPVRSNQPQH
V gene: TRBV15; J gene: TRBJ1-5; D gene: -; CDR3 protein: ATSRGREGWPQH
V gene: TRBV5-6; J gene: TRBJ1-2; D gene: -; CDR3 protein: ASSLVGGRRDGYT
V gene: TRBV29-1; J gene: TRBJ1-2; D gene: -; CDR3 protein: SVEIPGGPYYGYT
V gene: TRBV19; J gene: TRBJ1-5; D gene: -; CDR3 protein: ASSMEGTVYSNQPQH
V gene: TRBV27; J gene: TRBJ2-7; D gene: TRBD2; CDR3 protein: ASSQRGTYEQY
V gene: TRBV2; J gene: TRBJ2-7; D gene: -; CDR3 protein: ASSLTDSYEQY
V gene: TRBV4-2; J gene: TRBJ2-2; D gene: -; CDR3 protein: ASSHSGGELF
V gene: TRBV18; J gene: TRBJ1-3; D gene: -; CDR3 protein: ASSPKPQNSGNTIY
V gene: TRBV11-2; J gene: TRBJ2-7; D gene: -; CDR3 protein: ASSLTTTGPEQY
V gene: TRBV4-2; J gene: TRBJ2-1; D gene: TRBD2; CDR3 protein: ASSQDGTGGGEQF
V gene: TRBV5-5; J gene: TRBJ2-7; D gene: -; CDR3 protein: ASSPTGPNLYEQY
V gene: TRBV7-2; J gene: TRBJ2-5; D gene: TRBD2; CDR3 protein: ASSYPLAGAQETQY
V gene: TRBV7-9; J gene: TRBJ2-1; D gene: -; CDR3 protein: ASSLGPIAPYNEQF
V gene: TRBV14; J gene: TRBJ2-7; D gene: -; CDR3 protein: ASSPIALSSYEQY
V gene: TRBV4-1; J gene: TRBJ2-2; D gene: -; CDR3 protein: ASSQPSGGPTGELF
V gene: TRBV9; J gene: TRBJ2-1; D gene: TRBD2; CDR3 protein: ASSVGLAGGLSNEQF
V gene: TRBV7-9; J gene: TRBJ1-1; D gene: -; CDR3 protein: ASSPKNTEAF
V gene: TRBV7-6; J gene: TRBJ2-7; D gene: TRBD1; CDR3 protein: ASSPRRGPLYEQY
V gene: TRBV27; J gene: TRBJ2-7; D gene: -; CDR3 protein: ASSLGGPYEQY
V gene: TRBV9; J gene: TRBJ2-1; D gene: -; CDR3 protein: ASSLPPGNEQF
V gene: TRBV7-6; J gene: TRBJ2-3; D gene: TRBD1; CDR3 protein: ASSRNPGQARTDTQY
V gene: TRBV11-2; J gene: TRBJ2-1; D gene: TRBD1; CDR3 protein: ASSLGPGTGYNEQF
V gene: TRBV2; J gene: TRBJ2-1; D gene: TRBD2; CDR3 protein: ASSGGSGGGNEQF
V gene: TRBV2; J gene: TRBJ1-5; D gene: -; CDR3 protein: ASSEGRDSNQPQH
V gene: TRBV6-6; J gene: TRBJ2-3; D gene: -; CDR3 protein: ASSYLGELGDTQY
V gene: TRBV19; J gene: TRBJ1-5; D gene: TRBD1; CDR3 protein: ASSIDRSRGSSNQPQH
V gene: TRBV27; J gene: TRBJ2-7; D gene: -; CDR3 protein: ASSPGEQY
V gene: TRBV6-5; J gene: TRBJ2-7; D gene: -; CDR3 protein: ASSNRDPGEQY
V gene: TRBV27; J gene: TRBJ2-3; D gene: TRBD2; CDR3 protein: ASSLGSSGATDTQY
V gene: TRBV5-4; J gene: TRBJ1-1; D gene: -; CDR3 protein: ASQPPAGDPTEAF
V gene: TRBV6-1; J gene: TRBJ1-6; D gene: -; CDR3 protein: ASSEAGNIYNSPLH
V gene: TRBV19; J gene: TRBJ1-1; D gene: TRBD1; CDR3 protein: ASSIAGGNTEAF
V gene: TRBV11-2; J gene: TRBJ2-5; D gene: -; CDR3 protein: ASSLGGPETQY
V gene: TRBV7-2; J gene: TRBJ1-1; D gene: -; CDR3 protein: ASSFGREAF
V gene: TRBV11-2; J gene: TRBJ1-1; D gene: -; CDR3 protein: ASSLAPGRIEAF
V gene: TRBV11-1; J gene: TRBJ1-1; D gene: -; CDR3 protein: ASSLRTENTEAF